A selection of T cell receptor beta chains follows, all from one sample in a study of blood T cells in healthy people across ages. In TCRdb, the 5' RACE reads were re-called with MiXCR into one record per CDR3 protein. The table records about 800,000 distinct CDR3 sequences, roughly 64% of them present only once. Sequenced: blood. Receptors were obtained from a man younger than 45 in good health. Both conserved end residues are trimmed from each CDR3. Each record gives: J gene, clone size, V gene, CDR3 protein. Clone size is stated in some rows and not others, as once, few, many or a class when expanded.

j_call: TRBJ2-1
clone_size: .
v_call: TRBV6-5
cdr3_aa: ASTTGLAGVYNEQF

j_call: TRBJ2-7
clone_size: many
v_call: TRBV28
cdr3_aa: ASSLDRGPYEQY

j_call: TRBJ2-7
clone_size: .
v_call: TRBV5-1
cdr3_aa: ASSRGGGDSYNEQY

j_call: TRBJ2-7
clone_size: .
v_call: TRBV15
cdr3_aa: ATSAGPYEQY

j_call: TRBJ1-2
clone_size: few
v_call: TRBV7-9
cdr3_aa: ASSPPGGDLYGYT

j_call: TRBJ1-2
clone_size: few
v_call: TRBV20-1
cdr3_aa: SARTPQGRYGYT

j_call: TRBJ2-1
clone_size: .
v_call: TRBV5-1
cdr3_aa: ASNAEAYYNEQF

j_call: TRBJ2-5
clone_size: .
v_call: TRBV10-3
cdr3_aa: AISRNSGGYQETQY

j_call: TRBJ2-5
clone_size: .
v_call: TRBV10-1
cdr3_aa: ASSESIQRGQETQY

j_call: TRBJ1-2
clone_size: few
v_call: TRBV5-5
cdr3_aa: ASSQQAILDGYT

j_call: TRBJ2-3
clone_size: few
v_call: TRBV7-8
cdr3_aa: ASSLAGFPDTQY

j_call: TRBJ1-2
clone_size: .
v_call: TRBV7-2
cdr3_aa: ASSPSPGTDYGYT

j_call: TRBJ1-4
clone_size: once
v_call: TRBV4-3
cdr3_aa: ASSQFGPVNEKLF

j_call: TRBJ2-7
clone_size: .
v_call: TRBV7-2
cdr3_aa: ASSARTSGRATY

j_call: TRBJ1-1
clone_size: few
v_call: TRBV20-1
cdr3_aa: SGTVNTEAF

j_call: TRBJ1-2
clone_size: few
v_call: TRBV29-1
cdr3_aa: SVASGGDYGYT

j_call: .
clone_size: .
v_call: TRBV11-2
cdr3_aa: ASSKSGGEQY

j_call: .
clone_size: .
v_call: TRBV9
cdr3_aa: ASSGTGQSSYNEQY

j_call: TRBJ2-5
clone_size: .
v_call: TRBV20-1
cdr3_aa: SAAGHYGGRETQY

j_call: TRBJ2-1
clone_size: few
v_call: TRBV3-1
cdr3_aa: ASSNRGGWNEQF

j_call: TRBJ2-7
clone_size: .
v_call: TRBV4-2
cdr3_aa: ASSPWDGTGKGEQY

j_call: TRBJ1-1
clone_size: .
v_call: TRBV7-2
cdr3_aa: ASSPISPMNTEAF

j_call: TRBJ2-7
clone_size: .
v_call: TRBV20-1
cdr3_aa: SARDRELDTSYEQY

j_call: TRBJ1-4
clone_size: .
v_call: TRBV20-1
cdr3_aa: SAYPVATNEKLF

j_call: TRBJ2-7
clone_size: few
v_call: TRBV12-3/TRBV12-4
cdr3_aa: ASSLGLGAYEQY

j_call: TRBJ2-6
clone_size: .
v_call: TRBV28
cdr3_aa: ATRPPGGSNVLT

j_call: TRBJ2-1
clone_size: .
v_call: TRBV4-2
cdr3_aa: ASSPFGREQF

j_call: TRBJ1-2
clone_size: .
v_call: TRBV7-3
cdr3_aa: ASSPMETSYGYT

j_call: TRBJ2-1
clone_size: .
v_call: TRBV20-1
cdr3_aa: SAPVQGGNEQF

j_call: TRBJ2-3
clone_size: .
v_call: TRBV5-1
cdr3_aa: ASSLGISGERDTQY

j_call: TRBJ2-5
clone_size: .
v_call: TRBV7-2
cdr3_aa: ASSLTAGKETQY

j_call: .
clone_size: few
v_call: TRBV29-1
cdr3_aa: SVERTGDEQY

j_call: TRBJ2-3
clone_size: few
v_call: TRBV20-1
cdr3_aa: SAEYSGTVNFSTDTQY

j_call: TRBJ2-7
clone_size: .
v_call: TRBV5-1
cdr3_aa: ASSVPQSGSYEQY

j_call: .
clone_size: .
v_call: TRBV6-6
cdr3_aa: ASSYYGGGPSEQY

j_call: .
clone_size: .
v_call: TRBV9
cdr3_aa: ASSTRDWGSEQY

j_call: TRBJ2-1
clone_size: .
v_call: TRBV4-3
cdr3_aa: ASSQGLAGGNERF

j_call: TRBJ2-1
clone_size: few
v_call: TRBV20-1
cdr3_aa: SASPNIEQF

j_call: TRBJ2-7
clone_size: many
v_call: TRBV7-2
cdr3_aa: ASSLVAGGTYEQY

j_call: TRBJ1-2
clone_size: .
v_call: TRBV12-3/TRBV12-4
cdr3_aa: ASERTPYGYT

j_call: TRBJ1-1
clone_size: few
v_call: TRBV10-3
cdr3_aa: AISVGQGQNTEAF

j_call: TRBJ1-5
clone_size: .
v_call: TRBV4-3
cdr3_aa: ASSQDWGPGQAQPQH

j_call: TRBJ1-6
clone_size: .
v_call: TRBV6-5
cdr3_aa: ASSLNRGEYSPLH

j_call: TRBJ1-2
clone_size: few
v_call: TRBV7-9
cdr3_aa: ASSFGRIGGRYGYT

j_call: TRBJ2-4
clone_size: few
v_call: TRBV7-2
cdr3_aa: ASSSGVDVGHNQY

j_call: TRBJ2-2
clone_size: .
v_call: TRBV2
cdr3_aa: ASSVPGLGTGELF

j_call: TRBJ2-5
clone_size: .
v_call: TRBV6-2/TRBV6-3
cdr3_aa: ASSPSALQETQY

j_call: TRBJ2-1
clone_size: once
v_call: TRBV29-1
cdr3_aa: SVEPGENLMEEQF

j_call: TRBJ1-5
clone_size: .
v_call: TRBV7-2
cdr3_aa: ACSIQPGNQPQH

j_call: TRBJ1-2
clone_size: .
v_call: TRBV20-1
cdr3_aa: SAPPPSTSGYT

j_call: TRBJ2-6
clone_size: .
v_call: TRBV12-3/TRBV12-4
cdr3_aa: ASRPGIWGLGGANVLT

j_call: TRBJ2-7
clone_size: .
v_call: TRBV4-3
cdr3_aa: ASSRQKETVLFAEQY

j_call: TRBJ1-2
clone_size: .
v_call: TRBV14
cdr3_aa: ASSQGALSGGYT

j_call: TRBJ1-1
clone_size: .
v_call: TRBV27
cdr3_aa: ASSLVPKRNTEAF

j_call: TRBJ2-5
clone_size: few
v_call: TRBV6-2/TRBV6-3
cdr3_aa: ASSYGVARTTQY